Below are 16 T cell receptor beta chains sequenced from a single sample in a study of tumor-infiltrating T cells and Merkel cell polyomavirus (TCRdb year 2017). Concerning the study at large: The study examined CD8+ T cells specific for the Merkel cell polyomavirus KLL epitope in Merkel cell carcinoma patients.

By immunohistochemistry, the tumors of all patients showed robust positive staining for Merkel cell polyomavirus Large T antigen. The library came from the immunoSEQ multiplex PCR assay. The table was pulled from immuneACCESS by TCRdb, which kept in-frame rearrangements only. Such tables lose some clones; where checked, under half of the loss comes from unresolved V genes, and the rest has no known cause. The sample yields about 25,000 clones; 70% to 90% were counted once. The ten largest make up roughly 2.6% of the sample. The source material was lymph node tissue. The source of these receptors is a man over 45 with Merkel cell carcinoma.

The CDR3 is CASSQDRTGGPYNEQFF. In nucleotides, the CDR3 is TGCGCCAGCAGCCAAGATCGAACGGGGGGGCCCTACAATGAGCAGTTCTTC. The V call is TRBV4-3, the J call TRBJ2-1; TRBD2 aligns across 8 bases. The CDR3 covers 17 residues. The germline V gene has CDR1 LGHNA and CDR2 YSLEER. Trimming at V came to 0 bases and at J to 2 bases, leaving 6 bases not matched to a gene.

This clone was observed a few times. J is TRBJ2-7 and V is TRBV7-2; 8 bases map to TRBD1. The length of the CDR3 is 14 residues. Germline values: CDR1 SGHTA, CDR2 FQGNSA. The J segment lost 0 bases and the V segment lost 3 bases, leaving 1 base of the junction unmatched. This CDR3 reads CASSFGQGSYEQYF. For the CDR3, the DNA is TGTGCCAGCAGCTTCGGACAGGGCTCCTACGAGCAGTACTTC.

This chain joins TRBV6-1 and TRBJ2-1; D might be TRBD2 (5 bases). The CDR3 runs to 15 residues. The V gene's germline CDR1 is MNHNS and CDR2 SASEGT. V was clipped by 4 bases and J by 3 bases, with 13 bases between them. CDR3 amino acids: CASSGGSIFYNEQFF. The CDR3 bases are TGTGCCAGCAGTGGAGGGAGTATATTCTACAATGAGCAGTTCTTC.

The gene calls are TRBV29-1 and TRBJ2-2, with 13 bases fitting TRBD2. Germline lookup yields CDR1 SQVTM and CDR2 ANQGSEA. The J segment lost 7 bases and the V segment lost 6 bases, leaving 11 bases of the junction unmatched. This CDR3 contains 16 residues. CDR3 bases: TGCAGCGTAAGACTAGCGGGAGGTCTTAGTGGCGGGGAGCTGTTTTTT. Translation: CSVRLAGGLSGGELFF.

The CDR3 DNA reads TGTGCCAGCAGCTTAAGGGGGGGCTTGGGTAATGAAAAACTGTTTTTT. It encodes CASSLRGGLGNEKLFF. This chain uses TRBV7-6 with TRBJ1-4; perhaps TRBD1 as D (6 bases). Germline V gives CDR1 SGHVS, CDR2 FNYEAQ. V lost 2 bases to trimming and J lost 4 bases, with 14 bases between them. The CDR3 loop spans 16 amino acids.

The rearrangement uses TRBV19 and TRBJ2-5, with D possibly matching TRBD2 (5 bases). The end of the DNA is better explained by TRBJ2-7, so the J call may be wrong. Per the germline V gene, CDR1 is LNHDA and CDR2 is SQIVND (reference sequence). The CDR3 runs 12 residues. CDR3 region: CASSRGSYEQYF. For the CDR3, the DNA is TGTGCCAGTAGTAGAGGGAGCTACGAGCAGTACTTC.

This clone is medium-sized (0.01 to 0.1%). In DNA, the CDR3 is TGTGCCAGCAGCCCCCCCGGGACAGGGACTAACTATGGCTACACCTTC. Its protein product is CASSPPGTGTNYGYTF. The chain joins TRBV9 to TRBJ1-2, with 9 bases that match TRBD1. Losses at the gene ends were 4 bases for V and 0 bases for J; bases not matched to a gene: 7. CDR3 length: 16 residues. Germline-derived CDR1 and CDR2 are SGDLS and YYNGEE.

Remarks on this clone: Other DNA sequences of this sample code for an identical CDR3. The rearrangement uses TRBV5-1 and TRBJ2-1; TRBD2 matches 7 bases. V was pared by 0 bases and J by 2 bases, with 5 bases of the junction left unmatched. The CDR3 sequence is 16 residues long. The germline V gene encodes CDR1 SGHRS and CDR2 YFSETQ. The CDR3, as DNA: TGCGCCAGCAGCTTGGGAGGCGGGGGACCCTACAATGAGCAGTTCTTC. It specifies CASSLGGGGPYNEQFF.

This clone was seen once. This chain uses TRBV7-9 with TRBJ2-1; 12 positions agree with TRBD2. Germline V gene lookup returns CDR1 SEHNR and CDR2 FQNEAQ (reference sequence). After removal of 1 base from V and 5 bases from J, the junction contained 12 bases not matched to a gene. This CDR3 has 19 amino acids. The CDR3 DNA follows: TGTGCCAGCAGCTTAGGGTTTGGGACTAGCGGGCCCGAGCACAATGAGCAGTTCTTC. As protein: CASSLGFGTSGPEHNEQFF.

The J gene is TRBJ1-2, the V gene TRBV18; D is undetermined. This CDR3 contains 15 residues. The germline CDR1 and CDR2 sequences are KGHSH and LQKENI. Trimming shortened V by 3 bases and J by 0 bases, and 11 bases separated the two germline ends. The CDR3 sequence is CASSPTGLANYGYTF. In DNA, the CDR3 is TGTGCCAGCTCACCGACGGGGTTAGCTAACTATGGCTACACCTTC.

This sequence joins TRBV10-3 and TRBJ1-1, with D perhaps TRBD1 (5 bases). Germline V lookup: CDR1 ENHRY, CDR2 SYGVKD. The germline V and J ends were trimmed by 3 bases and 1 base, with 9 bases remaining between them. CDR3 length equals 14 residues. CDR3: CAISEMDKNTEAFF. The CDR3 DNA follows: TGTGCCATCAGTGAAATGGACAAGAACACTGAAGCTTTCTTT.

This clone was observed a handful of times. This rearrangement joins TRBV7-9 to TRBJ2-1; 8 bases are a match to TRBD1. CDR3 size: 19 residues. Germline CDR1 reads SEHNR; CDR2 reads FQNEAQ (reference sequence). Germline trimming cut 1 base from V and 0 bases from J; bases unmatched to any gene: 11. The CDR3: CASSLGGQEDQSSYNEQFF. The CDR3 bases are TGTGCCAGCAGCTTAGGGGGACAGGAGGACCAGAGCTCCTACAATGAGCAGTTCTTC.

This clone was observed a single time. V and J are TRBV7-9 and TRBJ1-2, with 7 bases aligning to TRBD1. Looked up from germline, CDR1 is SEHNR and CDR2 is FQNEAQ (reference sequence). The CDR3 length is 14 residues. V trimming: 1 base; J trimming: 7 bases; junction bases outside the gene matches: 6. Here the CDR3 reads CASSLVIQGTGYTF. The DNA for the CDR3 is TGTGCCAGCAGCTTAGTTATACAGGGGACTGGCTACACCTTC.

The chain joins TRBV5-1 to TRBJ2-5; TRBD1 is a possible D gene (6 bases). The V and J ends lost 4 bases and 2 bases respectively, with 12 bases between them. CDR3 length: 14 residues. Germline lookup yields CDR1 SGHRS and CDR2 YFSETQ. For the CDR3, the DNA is TGCGCCAGCAGCCCCGGGACAATACAAGAGACCCAGTACTTC. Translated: CASSPGTIQETQYF.

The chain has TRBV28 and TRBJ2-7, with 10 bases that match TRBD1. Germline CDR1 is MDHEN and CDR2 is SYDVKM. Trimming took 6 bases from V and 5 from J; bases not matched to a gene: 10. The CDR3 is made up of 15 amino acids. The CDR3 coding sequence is TGTGCCAGCAGACCATCCGGGACAGGGGTCCACGAGCAGTACTTC. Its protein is CASRPSGTGVHEQYF. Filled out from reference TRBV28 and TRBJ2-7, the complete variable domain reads DVKVTQSSRYLVKRTGEKVFLECVQDMDHENMFWYRQDPGLGLRLIYFSYDVKMKEKGDIPEGYSVSREKKERFSLILESASTNQTSMYLCASRPSGTGVHEQYFGPGTRLTVT.

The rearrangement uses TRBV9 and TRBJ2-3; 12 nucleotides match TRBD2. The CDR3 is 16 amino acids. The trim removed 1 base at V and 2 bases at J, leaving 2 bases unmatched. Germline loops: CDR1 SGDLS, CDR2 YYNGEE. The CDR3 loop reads CASSVRLAGATDTQYF. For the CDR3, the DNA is TGTGCCAGCAGCGTAAGACTAGCGGGAGCCACAGATACGCAGTATTTT.